The following is a TCR beta chain sequence with its context. The data derive from a study of T cell changes during pregnancy in multiple sclerosis. The CDR3 loop spans 16 amino acids. V dropped 1 base and J dropped 4 bases, with 16 bases sitting between them. Germline V CDR1 and CDR2: SGHNT, YYREEE (reference sequence). Clones were read by immunoSEQ multiplex PCR, and TCRdb kept only the in-frame ones, dropping some. Among tens of thousands of clones listed, under 95% were seen once. This chain joins TRBV5-4 and TRBJ2-3; D perhaps matches TRBD2 (7 bases). The material sequenced was CD4+ T cells from peripheral blood mononuclear cells, taken in the second trimester of pregnancy. The source of this sequence is a female donor with multiple sclerosis, enrolled in a pregnancy study. CDR3 sequence reads: CASSLWGGQGPDTQYF. The CDR3 DNA sequence: TGTGCCAGCAGCTTGTGGGGGGGGCAGGGGCCAGATACGCAGTATTTT.